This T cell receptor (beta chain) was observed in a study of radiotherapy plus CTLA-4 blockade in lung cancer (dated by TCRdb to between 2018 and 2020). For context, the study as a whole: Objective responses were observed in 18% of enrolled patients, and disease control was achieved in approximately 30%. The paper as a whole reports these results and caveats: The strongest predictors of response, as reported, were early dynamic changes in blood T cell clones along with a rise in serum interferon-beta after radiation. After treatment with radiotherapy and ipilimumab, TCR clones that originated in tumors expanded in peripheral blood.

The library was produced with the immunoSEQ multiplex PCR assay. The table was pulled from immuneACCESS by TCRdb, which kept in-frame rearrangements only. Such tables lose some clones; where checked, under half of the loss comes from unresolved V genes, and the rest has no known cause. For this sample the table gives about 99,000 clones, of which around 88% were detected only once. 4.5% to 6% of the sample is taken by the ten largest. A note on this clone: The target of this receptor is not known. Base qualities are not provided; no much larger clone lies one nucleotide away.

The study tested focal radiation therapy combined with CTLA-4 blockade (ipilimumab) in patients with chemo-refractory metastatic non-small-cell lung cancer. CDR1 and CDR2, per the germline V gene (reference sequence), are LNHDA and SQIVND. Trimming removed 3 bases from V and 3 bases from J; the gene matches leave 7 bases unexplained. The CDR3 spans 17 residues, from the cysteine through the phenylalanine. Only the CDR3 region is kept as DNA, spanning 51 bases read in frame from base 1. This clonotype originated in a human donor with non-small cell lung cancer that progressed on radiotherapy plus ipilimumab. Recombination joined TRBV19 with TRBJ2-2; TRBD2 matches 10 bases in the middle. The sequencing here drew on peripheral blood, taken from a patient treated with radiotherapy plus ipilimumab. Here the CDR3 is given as CASSMALAGEYTGELFF. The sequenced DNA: TGTGCCAGTAGTATGGCCCTAGCGGGAGAGTACACCGGGGAGCTGTTTTTT.